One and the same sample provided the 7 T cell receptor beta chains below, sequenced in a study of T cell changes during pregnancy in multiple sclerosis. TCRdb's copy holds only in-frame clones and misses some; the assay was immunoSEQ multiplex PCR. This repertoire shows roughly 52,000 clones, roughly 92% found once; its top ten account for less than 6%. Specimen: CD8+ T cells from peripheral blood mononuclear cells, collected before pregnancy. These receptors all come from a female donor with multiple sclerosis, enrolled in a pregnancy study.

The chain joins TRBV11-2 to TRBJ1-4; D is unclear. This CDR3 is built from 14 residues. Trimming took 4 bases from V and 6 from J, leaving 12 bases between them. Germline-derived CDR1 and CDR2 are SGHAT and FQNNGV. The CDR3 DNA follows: TGTGCCAGCAGCTACTCCTCCGGGGATGAAAAACTGTTTTTT. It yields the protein CASSYSSGDEKLFF.

The CDR3 here is CSVGNRFPNYGYTF. For the CDR3, the DNA is TGCAGCGTTGGAAACAGGTTCCCTAACTATGGCTACACCTTC. V usage is TRBV29-1 and J usage is TRBJ1-2; TRBD1 might be the D (5 bases). Germline values: CDR1 SQVTM, CDR2 ANQGSEA. V shed 4 bases and J shed 0 bases, with 12 bases lying between them. This CDR3 region has 14 residues.

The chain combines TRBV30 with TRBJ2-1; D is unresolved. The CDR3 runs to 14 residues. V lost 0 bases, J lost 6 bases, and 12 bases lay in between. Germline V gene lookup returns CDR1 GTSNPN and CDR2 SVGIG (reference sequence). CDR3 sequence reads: CAWSVLERPNEQFF. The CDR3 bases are TGTGCCTGGAGTGTGCTGGAGCGACCCAATGAGCAGTTCTTC.

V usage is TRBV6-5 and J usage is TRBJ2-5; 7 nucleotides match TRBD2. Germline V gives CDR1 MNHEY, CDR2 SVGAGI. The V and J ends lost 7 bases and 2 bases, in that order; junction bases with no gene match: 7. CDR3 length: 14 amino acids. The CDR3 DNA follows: TGTGCCAGCACCTCCCGGGGAGGGCAAGAGACCCAGTACTTC. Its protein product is CASTSRGGQETQYF.

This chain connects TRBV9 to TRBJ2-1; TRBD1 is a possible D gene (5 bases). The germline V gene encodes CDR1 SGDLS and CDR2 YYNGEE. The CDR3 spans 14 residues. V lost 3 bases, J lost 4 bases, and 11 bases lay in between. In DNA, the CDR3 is TGTGCCAGCAGCGAGGGGTTCTTATACAATGAGCAGTTCTTC. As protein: CASSEGFLYNEQFF.

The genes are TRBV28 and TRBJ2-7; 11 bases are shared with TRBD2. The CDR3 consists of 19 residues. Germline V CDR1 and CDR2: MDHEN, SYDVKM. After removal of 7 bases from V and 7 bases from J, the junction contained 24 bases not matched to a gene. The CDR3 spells CASNNWRLAGSNGDGEQYF. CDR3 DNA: TGTGCCAGCAATAACTGGAGACTAGCGGGGAGCAACGGCGACGGAGAGCAGTACTTC. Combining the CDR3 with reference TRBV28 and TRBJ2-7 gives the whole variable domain DVKVTQSSRYLVKRTGEKVFLECVQDMDHENMFWYRQDPGLGLRLIYFSYDVKMKEKGDIPEGYSVSREKKERFSLILESASTNQTSMYLCASNNWRLAGSNGDGEQYFGPGTRLTVT.

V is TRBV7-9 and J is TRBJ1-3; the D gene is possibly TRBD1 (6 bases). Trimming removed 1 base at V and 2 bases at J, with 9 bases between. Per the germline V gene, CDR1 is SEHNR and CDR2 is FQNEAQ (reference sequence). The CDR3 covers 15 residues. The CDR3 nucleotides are TGTGCCAGCAGCTTAGTAGCAGGGGCTGGAAACACCATATATTTT. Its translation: CASSLVAGAGNTIYF.